This T cell receptor (beta chain) was documented in a study of patients and donors after allogeneic stem cell transplantation. TCRdb re-called the RT-PCR reads through MiXCR, storing one row per CDR3 protein. This sample has about 960,000 distinct CDR3 sequences, with about a sixth found just once. Germline CDR1 reads GTSNPN; CDR2 reads SVGIG (reference sequence). The length of the CDR3 is 14 residues. The V gene lost 5 bases and the J gene lost 4 bases, with 15 bases spanning the gap. The TCR sequence derives from a human donor who was either an allogeneic HSCT recipient or a stem cell or donor lymphocyte infusion donor (not recorded which). It is not recorded whose cells these are; they may come from a transplant donor. The J gene is TRBJ2-1, the V gene TRBV30; no clear D gene. Sample: blood, either unsorted or a sorted T cell fraction (not recorded which). The CDR3 nucleotides are TGTGCCTGGCGAGCCGGTTACTCTTACAATGAGCAGTTCTTC. Translated, it gives CAWRAGYSYNEQFF.